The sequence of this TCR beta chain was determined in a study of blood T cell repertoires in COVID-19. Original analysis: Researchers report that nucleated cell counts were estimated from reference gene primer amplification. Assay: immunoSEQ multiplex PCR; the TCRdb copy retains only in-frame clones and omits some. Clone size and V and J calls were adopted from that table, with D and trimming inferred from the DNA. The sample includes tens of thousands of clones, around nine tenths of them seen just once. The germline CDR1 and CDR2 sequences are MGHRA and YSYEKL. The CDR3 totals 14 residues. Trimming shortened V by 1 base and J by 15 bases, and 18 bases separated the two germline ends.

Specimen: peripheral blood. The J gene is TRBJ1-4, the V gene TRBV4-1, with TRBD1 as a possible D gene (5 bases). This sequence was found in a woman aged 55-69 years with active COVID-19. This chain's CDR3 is CASSQGGDRKTVFF. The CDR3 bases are TGCGCCAGCAGCCAAGGGGGCGACAGAAAAACGGTGTTTTTT.